These 18 T cell receptor beta chains came from one sample sequenced in a study of blood T cell repertoires in COVID-19. Here immunoSEQ multiplex PCR was the method, and the copy in TCRdb shows in-frame clones only, minus some. The sample lists 200,000 to 250,000 clones; around 88% were seen once. The material sequenced was peripheral blood. The receptors were gathered from a woman aged 25 to 39 who had recovered from COVID-19.

The chain couples TRBV7-2 to TRBJ1-4; 8 nucleotides agree with TRBD1. V shed 1 base, J shed 8 bases, and the junction held 3 bases outside the gene matches. CDR3 length: 14 residues. Germline assignment: CDR1 SGHTA and CDR2 FQGNSA. Here the CDR3 reads CASSLGTGWEKLFF. CDR3 nucleotide sequence: TGTGCCAGCAGCTTAGGGACAGGGTGGGAAAAACTGTTTTTT.

V is TRBV15 and J is TRBJ1-2, with 11 bases matching TRBD1. This CDR3 has 14 amino acids. Germline V CDR1 and CDR2: LNHNV, YYDKDF (reference sequence). With V trimmed by 5 bases and J by 7 bases, 6 bases remained unmatched. Here the CDR3 reads CATSPRTGGLGYTF. The CDR3 bases are TGTGCCACCAGCCCACGGACAGGGGGCCTTGGCTACACCTTC.

The V call is TRBV7-2, the J call TRBJ2-1, with 8 bases fitting TRBD2. This CDR3 spans 17 amino acids. V was pared by 6 bases and J by 5 bases, with 15 bases of the junction left unmatched. Germline V lookup: CDR1 SGHTA, CDR2 FQGNSA. CDR3 sequence: CASSQGLAGGLHNEQFF. The CDR3 nucleotides are TGTGCCAGCAGTCAAGGGTTGGCGGGGGGCCTCCACAATGAGCAGTTCTTC.

The chain carries TRBV18 and TRBJ2-3, with 12 bases lining up with TRBD1. Trimming took 3 bases from V and 6 from J; bases not matched to a gene: 4. Per germline, CDR1 KGHSH and CDR2 LQKENI. This CDR3 region has 15 residues. As DNA, the CDR3 is TGTGCCAGCTCACCCGGGACAGGGGGCCGTGATACGCAGTATTTT. Translating it yields CASSPGTGGRDTQYF.

This clone was detected only once. V gene TRBV5-5 combines with J gene TRBJ2-6; TRBD1 aligns across 11 bases. Germline values: CDR1 SGHKS, CDR2 YYEKEE (reference sequence). The CDR3 sequence is 17 residues long. V shed 2 bases, J shed 4 bases, and the junction held 5 bases outside the gene matches. The CDR3 region has the DNA TGTGCCAGCAGCTTCGGACAGGGGGCGGTCGGGGCCAACGTCCTGACTTTC. Translated, it gives CASSFGQGAVGANVLTF. Variable domain in full (rest from reference TRBV5-5 and TRBJ2-6): DAGVTQSPTHLIKTRGQQVTLRCSPISGHKSVSWYQQVLGQGPQFIFQYYEKEERGRGNFPDRFSARQFPNYSSELNVNALLLGDSALYLCASSFGQGAVGANVLTFGAGSRLTVL.

The chain joins TRBV27 to TRBJ2-1; 8 nucleotides align to TRBD2. This CDR3 region has 14 residues. V was clipped by 5 bases and J by 5 bases; unmatched bases: 5. Germline V lookup: CDR1 MNHEY, CDR2 SMNVEV (reference sequence). The DNA of the CDR3 is TGTGCCAGCAGTCCGGGACTAGGAAACAATGAGCAGTTCTTC. Translation: CASSPGLGNNEQFF.

This chain connects TRBV6-5 to TRBJ1-2, with 8 bases matching TRBD1. This CDR3 is 13 amino acids long. Trimming cost V 7 bases and J 7 bases; bases outside gene matches: 8. The germline gives CDR1 MNHEY, CDR2 SVGAGI. As DNA, the CDR3 is TGTGCCAGCACCAATCAGGGGGCCTTTGGCTACACCTTC. It yields the protein CASTNQGAFGYTF.

This sequence joins TRBV11-2 and TRBJ2-1; TRBD1 is a possible D gene (5 bases). Trimming pared 3 bases from V and 6 bases from J, leaving 12 bases between. The CDR3 runs to 14 residues. Germline values: CDR1 SGHAT, CDR2 FQNNGV. CDR3 region: CASSFIRGSNEQFF. The CDR3 DNA sequence: TGTGCCAGCAGCTTCATAAGGGGAAGCAATGAGCAGTTCTTC. Full variable domain (remainder filled in from reference TRBV11-2 and TRBJ2-1): EAGVAQSPRYKIIEKRQSVAFWCNPISGHATLYWYQQILGQGPKLLIQFQNNGVVDDSQLPKDRFSAERLKGVDSTLKIQPAKLEDSAVYLCASSFIRGSNEQFFGPGTRLTVL.

V usage is TRBV18 and J usage is TRBJ2-6; no reliable D call. V lost 2 bases and J lost 4, with 9 bases in between. The CDR3 is 15 residues long. Germline CDR1 KGHSH, CDR2 LQKENI. The chain's CDR3 is CASSPAVTGANVLTF. The DNA of the CDR3 is TGTGCCAGCTCACCAGCGGTAACCGGGGCCAACGTCCTGACTTTC.

J is TRBJ2-1 and V is TRBV9; D unclear. Trimming took off 3 bases at V and 0 bases at J, with 10 bases between the two ends. Germline assignment: CDR1 SGDLS and CDR2 YYNGEE. The CDR3 consists of 15 residues. CDR3 in DNA: TGTGCCAGCAGCGGACGATGGAGCTCCTACAATGAGCAGTTCTTC. It specifies CASSGRWSSYNEQFF.

The DNA of the CDR3 is TGTGCCAGCACCCCTAGCGGGGGGGCTCGAGAGACCCAGTACTTC. Its translation: CASTPSGGARETQYF. The chain carries TRBV7-2 and TRBJ2-5; 12 positions match TRBD2. CDR3 length equals 15 residues. Looked up from germline, CDR1 is SGHTA and CDR2 is FQGNSA. Trimming removed 7 bases from V and 4 bases from J; junction bases left unmatched: 7.

This sequence joins TRBV4-1 and TRBJ2-1; a possible D gene is TRBD1 (7 bases). V was cut by 10 bases and J by 2 bases, with 24 bases left in between. The CDR3 covers 17 residues. In germline, CDR1 is MGHRA, CDR2 YSYEKL. This CDR3 reads CATAAGLRGQTYNEQFF. The CDR3 DNA reads as TGCGCCACCGCCGCGGGGTTAAGGGGACAGACCTACAATGAGCAGTTCTTC.

The rearrangement uses TRBV28 and TRBJ2-7; D perhaps matches TRBD1 (6 bases). The CDR3 covers 16 residues. Germline values: CDR1 MDHEN, CDR2 SYDVKM. V dropped 10 bases and J dropped 2 bases, with 24 bases sitting between them. CDR3 coding DNA: TGTGCCACCTCTCAACCTTCCCGGGACAACCCCTACGAGCAGTACTTC. Residues: CATSQPSRDNPYEQYF. Looking up the rest from reference TRBV28 and TRBJ2-7 gives the full variable domain: DVKVTQSSRYLVKRTGEKVFLECVQDMDHENMFWYRQDPGLGLRLIYFSYDVKMKEKGDIPEGYSVSREKKERFSLILESASTNQTSMYLCATSQPSRDNPYEQYFGPGTRLTVT.

The chain is built from TRBV5-1 and TRBJ2-2; 12 positions agree with TRBD1. Germline trimming cut 1 base from V and 5 bases from J; bases unmatched to any gene: 3. CDR1 and CDR2 from the germline V gene are SGHRS and YFSETQ. The CDR3 is 16 amino acids. The CDR3 is CASSLLGQGATGELFF. DNA for the CDR3: TGCGCCAGCAGCTTGTTGGGACAGGGGGCTACCGGGGAGCTGTTTTTT.

In DNA, the CDR3 is TGTGCCAGTAGTATCTCTAATAGCAATCAGCCCCAGCATTTT. This gives the protein CASSISNSNQPQHF. The rearrangement links TRBV19 to TRBJ1-5; D is undetermined. CDR1 and CDR2 (germline): LNHDA, SQIVND (reference sequence). V lost 3 bases and J 0 bases, leaving 6 bases between the germline ends. The CDR3 runs to 14 residues.

The chain couples TRBV20-1 to TRBJ1-2; D possibly corresponds to TRBD1 (5 bases). CDR3 size: 13 residues. Per the germline V gene, CDR1 is DFQATT and CDR2 is SNEGSKA (reference sequence). Trimming left V 3 bases short and J 5 bases short, with 13 bases between. DNA for the CDR3: TGCAGTGCTAGTCCTGGGGGGGTATATGGCTACACCTTC. Translation: CSASPGGVYGYTF.

This sequence joins TRBV6-5 and TRBJ2-1; tentatively, D is TRBD2 (6 bases). This CDR3 is built from 16 residues. V shed 2 bases and J shed 8 bases, with 19 bases lying between them. Germline V gene lookup returns CDR1 MNHEY and CDR2 SVGAGI. The chain's CDR3 is CASSYRRDPGLHEQFF. CDR3 bases: TGTGCCAGCAGTTACAGGAGGGATCCAGGGTTGCATGAGCAGTTCTTC.

The chain recombines TRBV5-1 with TRBJ1-4, with 9 bases matching TRBD1. Germline V gene sequence: CDR1 SGHRS, CDR2 YFSETQ. The trim removed 0 bases at V and 9 bases at J, leaving 9 bases unmatched. CDR3 size: 16 residues. CDR3 amino acids: CASSLEVRDRAQKLFF. The CDR3 nucleotides are TGCGCCAGCAGCTTGGAGGTCCGGGACAGGGCCCAAAAACTGTTTTTT.